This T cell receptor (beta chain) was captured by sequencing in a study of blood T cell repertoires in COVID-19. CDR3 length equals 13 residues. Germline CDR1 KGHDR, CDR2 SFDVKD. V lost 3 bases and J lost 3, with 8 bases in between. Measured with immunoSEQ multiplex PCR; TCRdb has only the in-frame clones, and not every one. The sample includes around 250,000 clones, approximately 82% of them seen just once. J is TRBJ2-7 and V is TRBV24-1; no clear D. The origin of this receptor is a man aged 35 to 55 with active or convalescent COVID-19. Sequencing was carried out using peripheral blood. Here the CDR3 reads CATSDESNYEQYF. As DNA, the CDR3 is TGTGCCACCAGTGATGAGTCCAACTACGAGCAGTACTTC.